The 12 T cell receptor beta chains in this list originate from one sample, sequenced in a study of blood T cells in healthy people across ages. A sample-barcoded 5' primer and a J-beta primer mix were used in a second PCR of about 7 to 12 cycles. TCRdb re-called the 5' RACE reads through MiXCR, storing one row per CDR3 protein. The data show fewer than 600,000 distinct CDR3 sequences, around a quarter seen once. This sample also appeared in a second study, on T cells of mothers and their children.

The sample comprised blood. The receptors derive from a boy aged 2-15 years in good health.

This clonotype has a handful of counts. This rearrangement joins TRBV7-9 to TRBJ2-1; TRBD2 aligns across 12 bases. V shed 4 bases and J 6 bases; nucleotides not matched to a gene: 13. CDR3 length: 18 residues. CDR1 SEHNR and CDR2 FQNEAQ come from the germline V gene (reference sequence). CDR3 in amino acids: CASSWGDGSSGRANEQFF. CDR3 sequence (DNA): TGTGCCAGCAGCTGGGGTGATGGATCTAGCGGGAGGGCCAATGAGCAGTTCTTC.

The DNA of the CDR3 is TGTGCCAGCAGCGTAGGGAGCGGGGGGAACTACGAGCAGTACTTC. Encoded protein: CASSVGSGGNYEQYF. The chain is built from TRBV9 and TRBJ2-7; 9 bases are shared with TRBD2. The germline CDR1 and CDR2 sequences are SGDLS and YYNGEE. The CDR3 has 15 residues. The junction had 4 bases not matched to a gene; V was cut back by 0 bases and J by 3 bases.

There are a few counts of this clonotype. This rearrangement joins TRBV20-1 to TRBJ2-5; TRBD2 aligns across 12 bases. The end of the DNA aligns better with TRBJ2-1, so the J call may be wrong. In germline, CDR1 is DFQATT, CDR2 SNEGSKA (reference sequence). This CDR3 is 14 amino acids long. As DNA, the CDR3 is TGCAGTGCCCAACTAGCGGGAGGTCGTAATGAGCAGTTCTTC. Translating gives CSAQLAGGRNEQFF.

J is TRBJ1-4 and V is TRBV20-1, with D hard to call. Trimming removed 2 bases from V and 8 bases from J, with 12 bases in between. This CDR3 has 13 residues. Germline CDR1 DFQATT, CDR2 SNEGSKA (reference sequence). In nucleotides, the CDR3 is TGCAGTGCTAGATGGAGGGTGGGAGAAAAACTGTTTTTT. Translated: CSARWRVGEKLFF.

J is TRBJ2-5 and V is TRBV19; 8 bases align to TRBD1. Trimming took 6 bases from V and 0 from J; bases not matched to a gene: 3. Germline V lookup: CDR1 LNHDA, CDR2 SQIVND (reference sequence). The CDR3 extends over 14 amino acids. CDR3 protein: CASSNRGDQETQYF. The CDR3 nucleotides read TGTGCCAGTAGCAACAGGGGGGACCAAGAGACCCAGTACTTC.

The DNA for the CDR3 is TGCAGTGCTAGATCAAGCGGGGACTATGGCTACACCTTC. This encodes CSARSSGDYGYTF. The chain recombines TRBV20-1 with TRBJ1-2, with D unclear. Per the germline V gene, CDR1 is DFQATT and CDR2 is SNEGSKA (reference sequence). Trimming shortened V by 2 bases and J by 3 bases, and 10 bases separated the two germline ends. The CDR3 is 13 residues long.

This clonotype was picked up a small number of times. The chain carries TRBV7-9 and TRBJ2-7; D is possibly TRBD2 (5 bases). V gave up 4 bases and J gave up 4 bases, with 17 bases separating them. Germline values: CDR1 SEHNR, CDR2 FQNEAQ (reference sequence). The CDR3 runs 15 residues. DNA for the CDR3: TGTGCCAGCAGCTCCGTGTGGGAGAGAAGGTACGAGCAGTACTTC. The encoded protein is CASSSVWERRYEQYF.

The chain links TRBV9 to TRBJ2-1; the match to TRBD2 covers 9 bases. Per the germline V gene, CDR1 is SGDLS and CDR2 is YYNGEE. The CDR3 loop spans 15 amino acids. V lost 0 bases to trimming and J lost 5 bases; unmatched junction nucleotides: 3. For the CDR3, the DNA is TGTGCCAGCAGCGTAGCCCTAGCGGGGAACAATGAGCAGTTCTTC. Protein product: CASSVALAGNNEQFF.

This chain uses TRBV6-1 with TRBJ2-3, with 12 bases matching TRBD2. CDR3 length: 17 amino acids. Germline values: CDR1 MNHNS, CDR2 SASEGT. V was clipped by 6 bases and J by 4 bases; unmatched bases: 11. The CDR3 region has the DNA TGTGCCAGCAGACACGGGACTAGCGGGTTCTGGGCAGATACGCAGTATTTT. It codes for CASRHGTSGFWADTQYF.

This clonotype appeared a few times. The DNA for the CDR3 is TGTGCCAGCAGCTTCCCGGGCCCCGAGCAGTACTTC. Translating it yields CASSFPGPEQYF. V gene TRBV7-2 combines with J gene TRBJ2-5; no clear D gene. The J call is in doubt because the DNA end fits TRBJ2-7 better. Germline V gene lookup returns CDR1 SGHTA and CDR2 FQGNSA. There are 12 residues in the CDR3.

The chain carries TRBV19 and TRBJ1-2; D unresolved. There are 12 residues in the CDR3. V was shortened by 8 bases and J by 8 bases, with 15 bases between the two germline ends. The germline V gene encodes CDR1 LNHDA and CDR2 SQIVND (reference sequence). The CDR3 bases are TGTGCCAGTTGGACCGGGCCTCTCGGCTACACCTTC. Amino acid sequence: CASWTGPLGYTF.

V gene TRBV9 combines with J gene TRBJ2-2, with no clear D. CDR1 and CDR2 (germline): SGDLS, YYNGEE. The CDR3 has 16 amino acids. The V end was cut by 2 bases, the J end by 6 bases, with 17 bases between. CDR3 sequence (DNA): TGTGCCAGCAGCGTTTTTAAGATGGGAAGCGCCGGGGAGCTGTTTTTT. It translates to CASSVFKMGSAGELFF. Full variable domain (rest looked up from reference TRBV9 and TRBJ2-2): DSGVTQTPKHLITATGQRVTLRCSPRSGDLSVYWYQQSLDQGLQFLIQYYNGEERAKGNILERFSAQQFPDLHSELNLSSLELGDSALYFCASSVFKMGSAGELFFGEGSRLTVL.